This T cell receptor beta chain was observed in a study of control samples from healthy donors and cancer patients (dated by TCRdb to 2020 to 2021). This clone came up once. The clone's antigen remains unknown. Base qualities are not at hand, and no much larger clone is one base apart. The same CDR3 arises from other DNA sequences in this sample as well. Deletion took 4 bases off V and 0 bases off J, with a span of 14 bases between the germline ends. The germline V gene (reference sequence) specifies LGHDT as CDR1 and YNNKEL as CDR2. The CDR3 covers 16 residues, taking in both the cysteine and the phenylalanine. Only CDR3 DNA is held: 48 bases, read in frame from base 1. Libraries were made using the immunoSEQ multiplex PCR assay. Held by TCRdb, this immuneACCESS table contains in-frame sequences only and omits some clones. Under half of the omission traces to an unresolved V gene where checked; the cause of the rest is unknown. The sample table contains 190,000 or so clones; only one count was recorded for over 80% of them. The ten largest clonotypes hold more than 1.1% of the sample.

Recombination connected TRBV3-1 (or the pseudogene TRBV3-2) to TRBJ2-3, with the D call perhaps TRBD1 or TRBD2, each one matching 6 bases. The sample taken for sequencing was blood. The sequence was collected from a man between 18 and 35 years old in good health. Read as DNA, the sequence is TGTGCCAGCAGCCGTCCACAGGGAGGAAGCACAGATACGCAGTATTTT. It translates to CASSRPQGGSTDTQYF.